These 21 T cell receptor beta chains share one sample of origin, sequenced in a study of control samples from healthy donors and cancer patients. TCRdb's copy holds only in-frame clones and misses some; the assay was immunoSEQ multiplex PCR. This table has about 150,000 clones, roughly 93% appearing once. The sample was blood. The receptors derive from a man between 18 and 35 years old in good health.

The rearrangement uses TRBV6-6 and TRBJ1-5, with D perhaps matching TRBD1 (5 bases). Trimming left V 10 bases short and J 3 bases short, with 16 bases between. The CDR3 totals 14 residues. Germline V gene sequence: CDR1 MNHNY, CDR2 SVGAGI (reference sequence). The CDR3 loop is CATEGTLTNQPQHF. The CDR3 nucleotides read TGTGCCACTGAGGGGACGTTGACCAATCAGCCCCAGCATTTT.

CDR3 sequence: CASGGRGDDGYTF. DNA for the CDR3: TGTGCCAGCGGTGGCAGGGGAGACGATGGCTACACCTTC. V and J are TRBV13 and TRBJ1-2; the D gene is possibly TRBD1 (6 bases). Germline-derived CDR1 and CDR2 are PRHDT and FYEKMQ (reference sequence). The CDR3 consists of 13 residues. V was clipped by 8 bases and J by 6 bases, with 16 bases between them.

This chain uses TRBV19 with TRBJ2-3, with 8 bases fitting TRBD2. This CDR3 has 14 amino acids. The ends lost 3 bases at V and 3 bases at J; junction bases unmatched: 2. Germline CDR1 LNHDA, CDR2 SQIVND (reference sequence). The CDR3 region is CASSIGGRTDTQYF. The CDR3 nucleotides are TGTGCCAGTAGTATTGGCGGGAGGACAGATACGCAGTATTTT.

The chain has TRBV12-3 or TRBV12-4 and TRBJ2-1; 8 bases line up with TRBD1. Germline trimming cut 8 bases from V and 5 bases from J; bases unmatched to any gene: 5. The CDR3 length is 13 residues. Here the CDR3 DNA reads TGTGCCAGCTCAGGGGGCTTCCACAATGAGCAGTTCTTC. The encoded protein is CASSGGFHNEQFF.

The gene calls are TRBV9 and TRBJ2-1; 13 bases align to TRBD2. V shed 3 bases and J 5 bases; nucleotides not matched to a gene: 8. There are 17 residues in the CDR3. Germline CDR1 is SGDLS and CDR2 is YYNGEE. This CDR3 is CASSARTSGSRDNEQFF. The CDR3 DNA reads TGTGCCAGCAGCGCCCGGACTAGCGGGAGTAGGGACAATGAGCAGTTCTTC.

The chain joins TRBV27 to TRBJ1-1, with D hard to call. The CDR3 sequence is 12 residues long. V lost 5 bases, J lost 11 bases, and 15 bases lay in between. Looked up from germline, CDR1 is MNHEY and CDR2 is SMNVEV (reference sequence). The CDR3 DNA reads as TGTGCCAGCAGTCCAACCAGTATATCGGCTTTCTTT. This translates into CASSPTSISAFF.

The J gene is TRBJ1-5, the V gene TRBV19, with D possibly TRBD1 on 6 matching bases. The CDR3 has 15 amino acids. V shed 8 bases and J shed 2 bases, with 16 bases lying between them. Germline CDR1 reads LNHDA; CDR2 reads SQIVND (reference sequence). DNA for the CDR3: TGTGCCAGTCTCCAGGGGCGGGCTCGCAATCAGCCCCAGCATTTT. This gives the protein CASLQGRARNQPQHF.

This clone was observed once. The chain carries TRBV6-5 and TRBJ2-7, with D possibly matching TRBD1 (6 bases). The CDR3 extends over 14 amino acids. Germline lookup yields CDR1 MNHEY and CDR2 SVGAGI. Trimming took off 10 bases at V and 2 bases at J, with 18 bases between the two ends. The CDR3 here is CATLHLDRPYEQYF. In nucleotides, the CDR3 is TGTGCCACCCTACATTTGGACAGACCCTACGAGCAGTACTTC.

The chain combines TRBV6-2 or TRBV6-3 with TRBJ2-3; unclear D gene. V lost 0 bases and J 4 bases, leaving 11 bases between the germline ends. The CDR3 extends over 15 amino acids. Germline V CDR1 and CDR2: MNHEY, SVGEGT. In nucleotides, the CDR3 is TGTGCCAGCAGTTACTCGGATCAGGCCCCAGATACGCAGTATTTT. Translating gives CASSYSDQAPDTQYF.

The chain joins TRBV5-4 to TRBJ2-3, with TRBD2 identical over 9 bases. The CDR3 is made up of 16 amino acids. Per the germline V gene, CDR1 is SGHNT and CDR2 is YYREEE (reference sequence). V gave up 2 bases and J gave up 4 bases; unmatched junction bases: 8. The CDR3 reads CASSFRGRAVSDTQYF. CDR3 in DNA: TGTGCCAGCAGCTTTCGCGGGAGGGCGGTATCAGATACGCAGTATTTT.

The chain uses TRBV6-2 or TRBV6-3 and TRBJ2-7; 11 nucleotides line up with TRBD1. V was clipped by 0 bases and J by 4 bases; unmatched bases: 5. This CDR3 contains 16 residues. Germline loops: CDR1 MNHEY, CDR2 SVGEGT. CDR3 in DNA: TGTGCCAGCAGTTACTCCAACCGGGACAGGGGGTACGAGCAGTACTTC. Translation gives CASSYSNRDRGYEQYF.

The chain is built from TRBV6-6 and TRBJ2-4, with TRBD2 identical over 9 bases. With 4 bases clipped from V and 7 bases from J, the junction kept 8 bases outside the gene matches. The germline V gene has CDR1 MNHNY and CDR2 SVGAGI (reference sequence). The CDR3 runs 15 residues. The CDR3 protein is CASSLGGRAVNIQYF. The CDR3, as DNA: TGTGCCAGCAGTTTGGGCGGGAGGGCCGTGAACATTCAGTACTTC.

The CDR3 nucleotides are TGTGCCTGGAGTGTAGGGGGCCATGGCTACACCTTC. Its protein product is CAWSVGGHGYTF. This chain connects TRBV30 to TRBJ1-2; 7 nucleotides line up with TRBD1. The V gene's germline CDR1 is GTSNPN and CDR2 SVGIG (reference sequence). Trimming cost V 0 bases and J 6 bases; bases outside gene matches: 1. The CDR3 runs 12 residues.

V and J are TRBV29-1 and TRBJ1-1, with a tentative D call TRBD1 (6 bases). CDR3 length equals 14 residues. CDR1 is SQVTM, CDR2 ANQGSEA, per germline. With 6 bases removed from V and 5 bases from J, the gap between germline ends came to 19 bases. The CDR3 sequence: CSVEGTGRGTEAFF. Written as DNA, the CDR3 is TGCAGCGTCGAGGGTACAGGGAGGGGTACTGAAGCTTTCTTT.

This rearrangement joins TRBV11-2 to TRBJ2-7; TRBD2 matches at 7 bases. The V gene's germline CDR1 is SGHAT and CDR2 FQNNGV. The CDR3 contains 15 residues. The junction had 14 bases not matched to a gene; V was cut back by 4 bases and J by 8 bases. CDR3: CASSSLAGTILQQYF. The CDR3 bases are TGTGCCAGCAGCTCATTAGCGGGTACAATTCTTCAGCAGTACTTC.

The chain uses TRBV4-2 and TRBJ2-1, with D hard to call. The CDR3 loop spans 15 amino acids. The germline V gene has CDR1 LGHNA and CDR2 YNFKEQ. The germline V and J ends were trimmed by 2 bases and 9 bases, with 17 bases remaining between them. In nucleotides, the CDR3 is TGTGCCAGCAGCCAAAATTACGGTCCCATGGGTGAGCAGTTCTTC. Translating gives CASSQNYGPMGEQFF.

The chain joins TRBV6-4 to TRBJ1-2, with D possibly TRBD1 on 6 matching bases. CDR3 length: 16 residues. CDR1 MRHNA and CDR2 SNTAGT come from the germline V gene. The ends were cut back, 5 bases at V and 0 bases at J, with 16 bases in the middle. The CDR3 protein is CASSSGWGAANYGYTF. DNA of the CDR3: TGTGCCAGCAGTTCGGGATGGGGGGCCGCTAACTATGGCTACACCTTC.

J is TRBJ2-3 and V is TRBV7-3, with no clear D. V lost 0 bases to trimming and J lost 1 base, with 5 bases between them. This CDR3 is 14 amino acids long. Germline CDR1 and CDR2: SGHTA and FQGTGA. This chain's CDR3 is CASSLTMGTDTQYF. CDR3 sequence (DNA): TGTGCCAGCAGCTTAACGATGGGCACAGATACGCAGTATTTT.

The J gene is TRBJ1-1, the V gene TRBV7-6; D gene ambiguous. This CDR3 contains 15 residues. Germline V gene data show CDR1 as SGHVS and CDR2 as FNYEAQ. V lost 4 bases and J lost 4, with 16 bases in between. The CDR3 bases are TGTGCCAGCAGCTCGGCTGGGAGGGTCGGCACTGAAGCTTTCTTT. Protein: CASSSAGRVGTEAFF.

This chain connects TRBV9 to TRBJ2-7; 7 nucleotides line up with TRBD1. After removal of 0 bases from V and 3 bases from J, the junction contained 6 bases not matched to a gene. Germline CDR1 reads SGDLS; CDR2 reads YYNGEE. This CDR3 region has 15 residues. The CDR3 nucleotides read TGTGCCAGCAGCGTAGAGGGGGACAGTTACTACGAGCAGTACTTC. The encoded protein is CASSVEGDSYYEQYF.

The chain uses TRBV6-5 and TRBJ2-1, with TRBD1 as a possible D gene (7 bases). Germline loops: CDR1 MNHEY, CDR2 SVGAGI. V gave up 11 bases and J gave up 7 bases, with 24 bases separating them. This CDR3 region has 15 residues. The CDR3, as DNA: TGTGCCGGCGAGGGTGACAGGGCAGGGGGGAATGAGCAGTTCTTC. Translated, it gives CAGEGDRAGGNEQFF.